Here is one T cell receptor beta chain with its context. The data originate from a study of blood T cell repertoires in COVID-19. Clones were sequenced by immunoSEQ multiplex PCR, and TCRdb holds only the in-frame ones, with some missing. Among a few hundred thousand clones, around 89% were seen once, and the ten largest hold 0.95% to 1.3%. CDR1 is SGHRS, CDR2 YFSETQ, per germline. V gave up 3 bases and J gave up 2 bases; unmatched junction bases: 6. The CDR3 has 16 amino acids. V gene TRBV5-1 combines with J gene TRBJ2-3; 10 bases are shared with TRBD2. The sequence was obtained from a man aged 25-45 years who had recovered from COVID-19. The sequencing sample was made of PBMCs or T cells enriched from blood (not recorded which). The CDR3 DNA reads TGCGCCAGCAGCTCCAATAGCGGGAGGAACACAGATACGCAGTATTTT. Translation: CASSSNSGRNTDTQYF.